The source of this TCR beta chain is a study of T cell responses to AZD1222 COVID-19 vaccine. Study results and caveats: Breadth and depth of Spike-specific TCRs rose after two AZD1222 doses. Spike-spanning, vaccine-associated CD4 TCRs were dominant at 160-218 and 743-854.

V dropped 1 base and J dropped 1 base, with 11 bases sitting between them. The CDR3 has 16 amino acids. Germline assignment: CDR1 MNHEY and CDR2 SVGAGI. Profiled with immunoSEQ multiplex PCR; TCRdb holds only in-frame clones, not every one. The table lists 55,000 to 70,000 clones, about 88% of them singletons, with 7.8% in the top ten. Details on this clone: Its specificity is unknown.

The J gene is TRBJ2-1, the V gene TRBV6-5; D unresolved. The sample in question was peripheral blood, obtained on day 0 of AZD1222 vaccination. The origin of this receptor is an adult in good health. DNA for the CDR3: TGTGCCAGCAGTTACTTCGGACGTGGGTCCTACAATGAGCAGTTCTTC. It codes for CASSYFGRGSYNEQFF.